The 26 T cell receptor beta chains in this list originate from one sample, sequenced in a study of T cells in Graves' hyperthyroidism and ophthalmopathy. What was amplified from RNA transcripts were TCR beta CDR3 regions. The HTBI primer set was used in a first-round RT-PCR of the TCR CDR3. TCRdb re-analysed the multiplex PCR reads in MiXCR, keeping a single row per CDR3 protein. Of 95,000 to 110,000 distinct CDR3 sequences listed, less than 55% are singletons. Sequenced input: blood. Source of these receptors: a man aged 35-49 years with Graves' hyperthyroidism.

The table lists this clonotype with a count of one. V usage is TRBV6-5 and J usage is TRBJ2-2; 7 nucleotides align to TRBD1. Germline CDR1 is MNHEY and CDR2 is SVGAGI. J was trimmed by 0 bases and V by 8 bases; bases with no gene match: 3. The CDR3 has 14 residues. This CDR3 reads CASLGTANTGELFF. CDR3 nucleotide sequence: TGTGCCAGCCTCGGGACAGCGAACACCGGGGAGCTGTTTTTT.

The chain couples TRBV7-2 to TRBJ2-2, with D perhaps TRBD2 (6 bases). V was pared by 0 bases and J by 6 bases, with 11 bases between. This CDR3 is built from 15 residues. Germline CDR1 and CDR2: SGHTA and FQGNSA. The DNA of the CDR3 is TGTGCCAGCAGCTTAGCCGGGTGGGGGGCCGGGGAGCTGTTTTTT. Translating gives CASSLAGWGAGELFF. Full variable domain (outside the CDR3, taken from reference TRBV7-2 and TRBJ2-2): GAGVSQSPSNKVTEKGKDVELRCDPISGHTALYWYRQSLGQGLEFLIYFQGNSAPDKSGLPSDRFSAERTGGSVSTLTIQRTQQEDSAVYLCASSLAGWGAGELFFGEGSRLTVL.

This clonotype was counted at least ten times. The CDR3: CASSTRTGEEAFF. The DNA of the CDR3 is TGTGCCAGCAGTACAAGGACAGGTGAGGAAGCTTTCTTT. The rearrangement joins TRBV12-3 or TRBV12-4 to TRBJ1-1; 7 nucleotides line up with TRBD1. The junction had 8 bases not matched to a gene; V was cut back by 5 bases and J by 8 bases. This CDR3 has 13 amino acids.

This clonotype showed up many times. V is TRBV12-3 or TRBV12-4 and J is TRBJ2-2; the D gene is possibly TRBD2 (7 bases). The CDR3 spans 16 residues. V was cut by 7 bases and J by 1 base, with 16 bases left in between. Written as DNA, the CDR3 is TGTGCCAGCACCCTAAGGGGGGGAGGGAACACCGGGGAGCTGTTTTTT. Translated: CASTLRGGGNTGELFF.

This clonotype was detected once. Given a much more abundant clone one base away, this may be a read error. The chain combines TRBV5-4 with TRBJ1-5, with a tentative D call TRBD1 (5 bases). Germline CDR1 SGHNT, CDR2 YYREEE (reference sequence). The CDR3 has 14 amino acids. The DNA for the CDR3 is TGTGCCAGCAGCGTCAATGTAGGGGATCAGCCCCGGCATTTT. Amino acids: CASSVNVGDQPRHF.

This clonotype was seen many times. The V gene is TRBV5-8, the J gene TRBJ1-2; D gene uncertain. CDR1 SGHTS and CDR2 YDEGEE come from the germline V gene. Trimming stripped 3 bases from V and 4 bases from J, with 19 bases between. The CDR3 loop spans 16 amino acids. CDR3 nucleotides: TGTGCCAGCAGCTCCATGGGCGCTGACATTGGCTATGGCTACACCTTC. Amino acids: CASSSMGADIGYGYTF.

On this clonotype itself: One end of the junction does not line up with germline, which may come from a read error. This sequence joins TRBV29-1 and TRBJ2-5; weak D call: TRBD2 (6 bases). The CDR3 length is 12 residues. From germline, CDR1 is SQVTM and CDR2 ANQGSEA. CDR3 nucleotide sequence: TGCGGCGTTGACGGGAGAAGGGAGACCCAGTACTTC. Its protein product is CGVDGRRETQYF.

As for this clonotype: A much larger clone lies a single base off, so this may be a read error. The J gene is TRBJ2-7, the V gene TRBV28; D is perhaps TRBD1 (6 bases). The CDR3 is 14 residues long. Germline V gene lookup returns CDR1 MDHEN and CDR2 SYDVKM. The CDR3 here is CASRPQGTPLEQCF. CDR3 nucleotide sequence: TGTGCCAGCAGACCCCAGGGGACACCCCTCGAGCAGTGCTTC. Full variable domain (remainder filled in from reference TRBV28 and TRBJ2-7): DVKVTQSSRYLVKRTGEKVFLECVQDMDHENMFWYRQDPGLGLRLIYFSYDVKMKEKGDIPEGYSVSREKKERFSLILESASTNQTSMYLCASRPQGTPLEQCFGPGTRLTVT.

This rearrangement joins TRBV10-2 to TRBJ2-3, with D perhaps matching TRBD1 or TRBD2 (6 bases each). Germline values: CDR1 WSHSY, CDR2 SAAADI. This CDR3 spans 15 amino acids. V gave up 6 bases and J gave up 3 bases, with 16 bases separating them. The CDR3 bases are TGCGCCAGCAGCGGGGGCAGGGAGGCAACAGATACGCAGTATTTT. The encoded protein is CASSGGREATDTQYF.

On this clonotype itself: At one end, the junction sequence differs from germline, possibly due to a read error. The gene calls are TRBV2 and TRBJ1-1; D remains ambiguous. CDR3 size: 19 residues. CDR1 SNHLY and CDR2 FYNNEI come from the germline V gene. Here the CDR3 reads CASSYSGLMIGSSNTEAFF. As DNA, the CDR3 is TGTGCCAGCAGTTACTCAGGTTTGATGATCGGCAGTTCGAACACTGAAGCCTTCTTT.

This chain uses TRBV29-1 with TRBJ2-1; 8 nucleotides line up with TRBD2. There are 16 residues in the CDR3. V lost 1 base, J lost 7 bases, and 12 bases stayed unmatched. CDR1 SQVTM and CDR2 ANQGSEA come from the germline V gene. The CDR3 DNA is TGCAGCGTTGAAGGGTTTGCGGGGGGTAGGGTGAATGAGCAGTTCTTC. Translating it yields CSVEGFAGGRVNEQFF.

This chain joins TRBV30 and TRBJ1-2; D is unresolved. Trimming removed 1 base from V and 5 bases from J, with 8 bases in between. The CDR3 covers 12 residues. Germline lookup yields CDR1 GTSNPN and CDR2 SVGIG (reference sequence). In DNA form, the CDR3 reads TGTGCCTGGAGTGGGGAAGGGTATGGCTACACCTTC. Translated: CAWSGEGYGYTF.

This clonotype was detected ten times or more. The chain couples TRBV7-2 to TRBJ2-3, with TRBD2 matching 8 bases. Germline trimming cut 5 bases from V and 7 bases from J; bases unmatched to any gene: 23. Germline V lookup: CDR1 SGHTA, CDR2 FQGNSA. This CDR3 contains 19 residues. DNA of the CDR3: TGTGCCAGCAGCCCAAGACAAGCCTTAGCGGGGTCCCAGGAGAATACGCAGTATTTT. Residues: CASSPRQALAGSQENTQYF.

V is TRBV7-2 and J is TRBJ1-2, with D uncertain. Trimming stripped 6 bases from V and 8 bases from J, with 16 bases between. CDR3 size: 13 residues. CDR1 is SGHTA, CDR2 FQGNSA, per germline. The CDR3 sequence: CASRETLGSGYTF. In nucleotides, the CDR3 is TGTGCCAGCAGGGAAACGCTAGGCTCCGGCTACACCTTC.

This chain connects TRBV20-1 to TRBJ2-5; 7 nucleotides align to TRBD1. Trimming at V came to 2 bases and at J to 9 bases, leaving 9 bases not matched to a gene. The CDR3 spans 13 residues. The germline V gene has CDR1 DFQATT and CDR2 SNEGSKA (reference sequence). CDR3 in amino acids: CSARQGENQPQYF. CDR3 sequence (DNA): TGCAGTGCTAGACAGGGGGAAAATCAGCCCCAGTACTTC.

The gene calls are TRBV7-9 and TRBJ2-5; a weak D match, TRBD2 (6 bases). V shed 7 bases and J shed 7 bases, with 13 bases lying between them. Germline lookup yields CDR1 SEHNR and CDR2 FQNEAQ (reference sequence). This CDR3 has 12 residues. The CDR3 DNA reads TGTGCCAGCATCCTTAGTAGCGGGACCCAGTACTTC. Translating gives CASILSSGTQYF. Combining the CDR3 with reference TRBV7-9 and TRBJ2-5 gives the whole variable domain DTGVSQNPRHKITKRGQNVTFRCDPISEHNRLYWYRQTLGQGPEFLTYFQNEAQLEKSRLLSDRFSAERPKGSFSTLEIQRTEQGDSAMYLCASILSSGTQYFGPGTRLLVL.

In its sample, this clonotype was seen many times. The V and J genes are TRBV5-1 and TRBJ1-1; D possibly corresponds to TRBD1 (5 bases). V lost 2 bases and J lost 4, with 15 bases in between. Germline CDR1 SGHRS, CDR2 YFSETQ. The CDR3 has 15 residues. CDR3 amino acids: CASSLNGGSGTEAFF. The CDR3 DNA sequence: TGCGCCAGCAGCTTAAACGGGGGGTCAGGCACTGAAGCTTTCTTT. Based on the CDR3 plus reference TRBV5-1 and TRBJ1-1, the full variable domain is KAGVTQTPRYLIKTRGQQVTLSCSPISGHRSVSWYQQTPGQGLQFLFEYFSETQRNKGNFPGRFSGRQFSNSRSEMNVSTLELGDSALYLCASSLNGGSGTEAFFGQGTRLTVV.

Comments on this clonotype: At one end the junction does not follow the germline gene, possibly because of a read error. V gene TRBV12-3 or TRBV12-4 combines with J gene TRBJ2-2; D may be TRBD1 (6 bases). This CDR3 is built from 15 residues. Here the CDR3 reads CASRDVTGNTGELSF. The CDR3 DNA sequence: TGTGCCAGCAGAGATGTAACAGGGAACACCGGGGAGCTGTCTTTT.

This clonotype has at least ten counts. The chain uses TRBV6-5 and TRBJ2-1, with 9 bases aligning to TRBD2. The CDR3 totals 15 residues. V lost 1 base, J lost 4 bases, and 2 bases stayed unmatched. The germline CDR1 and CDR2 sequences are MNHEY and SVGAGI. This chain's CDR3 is CASSYLAGAYNEQFF. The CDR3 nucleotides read TGTGCCAGCAGTTACTTAGCGGGGGCTTACAATGAGCAGTTCTTC.

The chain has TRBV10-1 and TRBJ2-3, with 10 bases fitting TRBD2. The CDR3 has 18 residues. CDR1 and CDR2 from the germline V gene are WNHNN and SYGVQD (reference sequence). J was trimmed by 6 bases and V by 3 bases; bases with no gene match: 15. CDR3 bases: TGCGCCAGCAGTGACCAGAAGGGGTGGGGACTAGCGTGTGATACGCAGTATTTT. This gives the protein CASSDQKGWGLACDTQYF.

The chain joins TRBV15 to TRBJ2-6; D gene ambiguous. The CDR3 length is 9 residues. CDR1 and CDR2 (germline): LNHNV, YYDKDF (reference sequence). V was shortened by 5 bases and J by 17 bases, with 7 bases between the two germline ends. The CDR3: CATSFPLTF. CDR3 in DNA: TGTGCCACCAGCTTCCCCTTGACTTTC.

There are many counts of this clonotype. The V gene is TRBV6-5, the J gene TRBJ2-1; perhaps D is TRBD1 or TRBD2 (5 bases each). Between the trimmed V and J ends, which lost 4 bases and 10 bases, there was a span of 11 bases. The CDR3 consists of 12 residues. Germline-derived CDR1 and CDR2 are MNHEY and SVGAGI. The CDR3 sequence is CASSSPGTEQFF. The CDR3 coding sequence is TGTGCCAGCAGTTCCCCCGGGACGGAGCAGTTCTTC.

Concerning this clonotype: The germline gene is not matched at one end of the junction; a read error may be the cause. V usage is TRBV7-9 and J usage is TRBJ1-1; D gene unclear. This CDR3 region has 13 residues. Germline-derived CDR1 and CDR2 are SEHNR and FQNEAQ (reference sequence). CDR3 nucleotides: TGTGCCAGCAGCTTGCTGGGAAACACGGAAGCTTCCTTT. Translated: CASSLLGNTEASF.

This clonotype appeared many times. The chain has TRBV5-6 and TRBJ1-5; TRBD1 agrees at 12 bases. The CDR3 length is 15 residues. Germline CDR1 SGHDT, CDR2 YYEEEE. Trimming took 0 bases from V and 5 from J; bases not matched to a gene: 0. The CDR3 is CASSLGDRGHQPQHF. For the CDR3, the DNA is TGTGCCAGCAGCTTGGGGGACAGGGGGCATCAGCCCCAGCATTTT.

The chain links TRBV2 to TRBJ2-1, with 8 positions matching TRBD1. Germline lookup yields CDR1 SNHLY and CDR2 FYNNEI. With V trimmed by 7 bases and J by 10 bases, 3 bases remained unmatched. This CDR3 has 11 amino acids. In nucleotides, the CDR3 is TGTGCCAGCATCCGGGACAGGGAGCAGTTCTTC. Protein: CASIRDREQFF.

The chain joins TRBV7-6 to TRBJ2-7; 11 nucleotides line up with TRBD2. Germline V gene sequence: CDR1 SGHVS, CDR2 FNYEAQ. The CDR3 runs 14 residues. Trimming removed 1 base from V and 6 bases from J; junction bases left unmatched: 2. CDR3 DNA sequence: TGTGCCAGCAGCTTAGGACTAGCGGGGCGCGAGCAGTACTTC. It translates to CASSLGLAGREQYF.